One and the same sample provided the 8 T cell receptor beta chains below, sequenced in a study of cytomegalovirus exposure and HLA in healthy donors (dated by TCRdb to the late 2010s). Library preparation used the immunoSEQ multiplex PCR assay. For the multiplex PCR, a mixture combining 60 forward primers for TCR Vbeta segments and 13 reverse primers for TCR Jbeta segments was used. The clones in this table, taken by TCRdb from immuneACCESS, are in-frame only. Not every clone is retained; where verified, under half of the shortfall comes from an unresolved V gene, and the cause of the rest is unknown. This sample has 100,000 to 150,000 clones in its table, and roughly two thirds of those were observed once. About 1.6% of the sample belongs to the ten largest clones. The sequencing input was PBMCs. The receptors were sampled from a young man in good health and CMV-seropositive.

This clone showed up just a few times. The chain joins TRBV5-1 to TRBJ1-1; D might be TRBD1 (6 bases). V lost 0 bases and J 5 bases, leaving 11 bases between the germline ends. This CDR3 spans 14 amino acids. Germline-derived CDR1 and CDR2 are SGHRS and YFSETQ. CDR3 in DNA: TGCGCCAGCAGCTTGGACAGGGCAGAGACTGAAGCTTTCTTT. Protein sequence: CASSLDRAETEAFF.

The genes are TRBV7-9 and TRBJ1-2; possible D gene TRBD1, 6 bases. The CDR3 is made up of 15 amino acids. Trimming stripped 2 bases from V and 7 bases from J, with 17 bases between. From germline, CDR1 is SEHNR and CDR2 FQNEAQ (reference sequence). The CDR3 region is CASSLRKGGMAGYTF. Written as DNA, the CDR3 is TGTGCCAGCAGCTTACGTAAAGGGGGAATGGCTGGCTACACCTTC.

This chain uses TRBV27 with TRBJ1-1; the match to TRBD1 covers 7 bases. With 5 bases clipped from V and 3 bases from J, the junction kept 6 bases outside the gene matches. The CDR3 contains 14 residues. Germline CDR1 is MNHEY and CDR2 is SMNVEV (reference sequence). CDR3 amino acids: CASSLDRIHTEAFF. CDR3 nucleotide sequence: TGTGCCAGCAGTCTGGACAGGATTCACACTGAAGCTTTCTTT.

The chain uses TRBV7-9 and TRBJ1-1; D ambiguous. The CDR3 spans 11 residues. Trimming left V 2 bases short and J 6 bases short, with 4 bases between. The germline V gene encodes CDR1 SEHNR and CDR2 FQNEAQ (reference sequence). The CDR3 is CASSLYSEAFF. As DNA, the CDR3 is TGTGCCAGCAGCTTATACTCTGAAGCTTTCTTT.

This clone was seen once. CDR3 coding DNA: TGTGCCAGCAGCCGTTTGACAGGGAGCGGCTACAATGAGCAGTTCTTC. This codes for CASSRLTGSGYNEQFF. The chain uses TRBV28 and TRBJ2-1; 7 nucleotides align to TRBD1. Germline CDR1 is MDHEN and CDR2 is SYDVKM. The CDR3 runs 16 residues. Losses at the gene ends were 6 bases for V and 3 bases for J; bases not matched to a gene: 11.

This chain connects TRBV9 to TRBJ2-3, with D possibly being TRBD2 (6 bases). The germline V gene encodes CDR1 SGDLS and CDR2 YYNGEE. The CDR3 loop spans 13 amino acids. V was trimmed by 0 bases and J by 6 bases, leaving 8 bases between them. CDR3 protein: CASSVDRGDTQYF. The CDR3 nucleotides read TGTGCCAGCAGCGTAGACCGGGGGGATACGCAGTATTTT.

The chain couples TRBV6-1 to TRBJ1-5, with TRBD1 as a possible D gene (5 bases). CDR1 MNHNS and CDR2 SASEGT come from the germline V gene. The CDR3 is 15 amino acids. V lost 0 bases and J 3 bases, leaving 9 bases between the germline ends. CDR3 loop: CASSEANRINQPQHF. In DNA, the CDR3 is TGTGCCAGCAGTGAAGCCAACAGGATCAATCAGCCCCAGCATTTT.

The rearrangement uses TRBV21-1 and TRBJ2-1; the table's TRBD2 call for D was not verified on the DNA. TRBV21-1 is a pseudogene. The CDR3 consists of 17 residues. Here the CDR3 DNA reads TGTGCCAGCAGCAAAGAGGGTGCTAGCGGGACCTACAATGAGCAGTTCTTC. Protein product: CASSKEGASGTYNEQFF.